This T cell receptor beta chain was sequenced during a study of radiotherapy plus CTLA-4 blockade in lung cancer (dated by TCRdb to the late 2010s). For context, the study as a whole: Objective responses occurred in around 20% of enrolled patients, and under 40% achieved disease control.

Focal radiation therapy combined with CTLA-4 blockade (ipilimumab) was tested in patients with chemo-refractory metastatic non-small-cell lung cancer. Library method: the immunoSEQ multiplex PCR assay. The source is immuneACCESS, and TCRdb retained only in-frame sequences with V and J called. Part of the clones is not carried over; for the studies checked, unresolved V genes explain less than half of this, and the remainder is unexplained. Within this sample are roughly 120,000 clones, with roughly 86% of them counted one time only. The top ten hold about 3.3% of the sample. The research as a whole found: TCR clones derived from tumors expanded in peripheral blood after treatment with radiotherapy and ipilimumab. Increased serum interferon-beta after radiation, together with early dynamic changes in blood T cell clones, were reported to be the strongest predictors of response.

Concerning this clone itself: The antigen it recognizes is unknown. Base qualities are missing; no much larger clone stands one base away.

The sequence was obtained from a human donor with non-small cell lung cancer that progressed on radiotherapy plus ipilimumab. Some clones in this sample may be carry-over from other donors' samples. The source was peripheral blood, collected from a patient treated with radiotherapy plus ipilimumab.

The sequence in DNA is TGCGCCAGCAGCCAAGACCAACAGACCTACGAGCAGTACTTC. The translation is CASSQDQQTYEQYF. The chain couples TRBV4-1 to TRBJ2-7, with the D segment identity uncertain. The junction shows trimming of 0 bases on V and 2 bases on J, plus 8 bases between the germline ends. Taken from cysteine to phenylalanine, the CDR3 has 14 residues. The DNA shown is the 42-base CDR3, in frame from base 1. The germline V gene provides CDR1 MGHRA and CDR2 YSYEKL.